These 22 T cell receptor beta chains originate from one sample sequenced in a study of beta chain features in type 1 diabetes. Study-wide points: Type 1 diabetes patients had TCRB CDR3s that were shorter (moderately but significantly so) in all four CD4+ subsets.

Their antigen targets remain unknown. The sequenced template was cDNA made from the entire isolated RNA. TCRdb's copy holds only in-frame clones and misses some; the assay was immunoSEQ multiplex PCR. The table has a few hundred thousand clones, about 13% seen once. The material sequenced was naive CD4+ T cells from blood. Source of these receptors: a woman aged 18-29 years with type 1 diabetes.

This clone has just a few counts. J is TRBJ2-7 and V is TRBV5-1, with D maybe TRBD1 (6 bases). V gave up 1 base and J gave up 2 bases, with 10 bases separating them. CDR3 length equals 14 residues. CDR1 is SGHRS, CDR2 YFSETQ, per germline. The chain's CDR3 is CASSLSGHTYEQYF. DNA for the CDR3: TGCGCCAGCAGCTTGTCGGGACACACCTACGAGCAGTACTTC. Filled out from reference TRBV5-1 and TRBJ2-7, the complete variable domain reads KAGVTQTPRYLIKTRGQQVTLSCSPISGHRSVSWYQQTPGQGLQFLFEYFSETQRNKGNFPGRFSGRQFSNSRSEMNVSTLELGDSALYLCASSLSGHTYEQYFGPGTRLTVT.

CDR3 bases: TGTGCCAGCAGGCAAACCGGGACAGGGGGCCCGGAGGCTTTCTTT. Residues: CASRQTGTGGPEAFF. The chain links TRBV27 to TRBJ1-1; TRBD1 agrees at 12 bases. The ends lost 6 bases at V and 11 bases at J; junction bases unmatched: 13. Germline assignment: CDR1 MNHEY and CDR2 SMNVEV (reference sequence). This CDR3 is 15 amino acids long.

The V gene is TRBV5-1, the J gene TRBJ2-1; 7 nucleotides agree with TRBD1. This CDR3 region has 15 residues. The germline V gene encodes CDR1 SGHRS and CDR2 YFSETQ. J was trimmed by 0 bases and V by 4 bases; bases with no gene match: 4. CDR3 amino acids: CASSTRQGSYNEQFF. In nucleotides, the CDR3 is TGCGCCAGCAGCACCCGACAGGGCTCCTACAATGAGCAGTTCTTC.

This clone was seen a few times. The CDR3 DNA reads as TGTGCCAGCAGCTTAGGGCTAGCGGGGGCTGGCGATGAGCAGTTCTTC. Translating it yields CASSLGLAGAGDEQFF. This sequence joins TRBV7-7 and TRBJ2-1, with 10 bases matching TRBD2. Per the germline V gene, CDR1 is SSHAT and CDR2 is FNYEAQ (reference sequence). V lost 1 base and J lost 8; bases outside the gene matches: 8. CDR3 length: 16 residues.

This chain connects TRBV19 to TRBJ2-1; D might be TRBD2 (5 bases). V lost 3 bases and J lost 6, with 15 bases in between. The CDR3 has 15 residues. Germline CDR1 and CDR2: LNHDA and SQIVND (reference sequence). The chain's CDR3 is CASSIGTSPLNEQFF. CDR3 nucleotide sequence: TGTGCCAGTAGTATTGGAACTAGTCCCCTCAATGAGCAGTTCTTC.

The V call is TRBV5-4, the J call TRBJ2-2; TRBD2 is a possible D gene (5 bases). Trimming took off 4 bases at V and 9 bases at J, with 13 bases between the two ends. The CDR3 has 13 amino acids. Germline V lookup: CDR1 SGHNT, CDR2 YYREEE (reference sequence). CDR3 protein: CASSQGLGRELFF. CDR3 bases: TGTGCCAGCAGCCAAGGACTTGGACGGGAGCTGTTTTTT.

The chain couples TRBV7-2 to TRBJ2-1, with 11 bases fitting TRBD2. Germline CDR1 and CDR2: SGHTA and FQGNSA. This CDR3 has 14 amino acids. The ends lost 10 bases at V and 5 bases at J; junction bases unmatched: 7. The CDR3 DNA reads TGTGCCACGGGGACTAGCGGATCCCACAATGAGCAGTTCTTC. As protein: CATGTSGSHNEQFF. Full variable domain (outside the CDR3, taken from reference TRBV7-2 and TRBJ2-1): GAGVSQSPSNKVTEKGKDVELRCDPISGHTALYWYRQSLGQGLEFLIYFQGNSAPDKSGLPSDRFSAERTGGSVSTLTIQRTQQEDSAVYLCATGTSGSHNEQFFGPGTRLTVL.

This clone was recorded many times. This chain joins TRBV29-1 and TRBJ2-5; weak D call: TRBD2 (6 bases). V lost 5 bases and J lost 4, with 11 bases in between. Germline loops: CDR1 SQVTM, CDR2 ANQGSEA. There are 12 residues in the CDR3. CDR3 sequence: CSVTLGGETQYF. The CDR3 DNA sequence: TGCAGCGTTACACTCGGGGGAGAGACCCAGTACTTC. The whole variable domain, remainder taken from reference TRBV29-1 and TRBJ2-5, is SAVISQKPSRDICQRGTSLTIQCQVDSQVTMMFWYRQQPGQSLTLIATANQGSEATYESGFVIDKFPISRPNLTFSTLTVSNMSPEDSSIYLCSVTLGGETQYFGPGTRLLVL.

This clone was recorded a few times. The rearrangement links TRBV7-2 to TRBJ2-2, with TRBD2 matching over 12 bases. Trimming at V came to 2 bases and at J to 6 bases, leaving 4 bases not matched to a gene. This CDR3 is 16 amino acids long. Germline CDR1 is SGHTA and CDR2 is FQGNSA. CDR3 sequence reads: CASSLLAGGLSGELFF. DNA of the CDR3: TGTGCCAGCAGCTTACTAGCGGGAGGGCTGTCCGGGGAGCTGTTTTTT.

This clone was observed a handful of times. Other DNA sequences from this sample encode an identical CDR3 as well. The chain recombines TRBV5-1 with TRBJ2-1; 11 nucleotides line up with TRBD2. Germline CDR1 SGHRS, CDR2 YFSETQ. The CDR3 extends over 14 amino acids. V was pared by 2 bases and J by 7 bases, with 2 bases of the junction left unmatched. DNA of the CDR3: TGCGCCAGCAGCTTACTAGCGGGAGAAAATGAGCAGTTCTTC. Translated, it gives CASSLLAGENEQFF.

The J gene is TRBJ1-1, the V gene TRBV23-1, with D perhaps TRBD1 (5 bases). TRBV23-1 is marked as an open reading frame, function uncertain. Between the trimmed V and J ends, which lost 8 bases and 4 bases, there was a span of 23 bases. The CDR3 is 16 amino acids. The CDR3 DNA sequence: TGCGCCAGCCCCCGGGTGGCAGGGCGGTATTGCACTGAAGCTTTCTTT. It translates to CASPRVAGRYCTEAFF.

V and J are TRBV19 and TRBJ2-6, with TRBD2 matching 10 bases. V gave up 11 bases and J gave up 0 bases; unmatched junction bases: 10. Germline values: CDR1 LNHDA, CDR2 SQIVND (reference sequence). CDR3 length equals 17 residues. Here the CDR3 DNA reads TGTGCCGGATTCGGACTAGCGGAAACCTCTGGGGCCAACGTCCTGACTTTC. Amino acid sequence: CAGFGLAETSGANVLTF.

This clone was seen more than once but under ten times. The chain is built from TRBV11-2 and TRBJ2-7, with D tentatively TRBD2 (5 bases). Germline CDR1 SGHAT, CDR2 FQNNGV. The V gene lost 5 bases and the J gene lost 7 bases, with 18 bases spanning the gap. This CDR3 comprises 14 residues. The DNA of the CDR3 is TGTGCCAGCAGCCATCCAGCCGGGGTAAGGGAGCAGTACGTC. Its protein product is CASSHPAGVREQYV.

This rearrangement joins TRBV28 to TRBJ2-7; 8 nucleotides agree with TRBD2. The V and J ends lost 6 bases and 2 bases, in that order; junction bases with no gene match: 3. CDR1 and CDR2 from the germline V gene are MDHEN and SYDVKM. This CDR3 has 13 amino acids. CDR3 nucleotides: TGTGCCAGCAGCGCGGGGGGTACCTACGAGCAGTACTTC. As protein: CASSAGGTYEQYF.

This clone was seen a few times. The rearrangement uses TRBV2 and TRBJ1-1; possibly TRBD1 for D (6 bases). Germline V lookup: CDR1 SNHLY, CDR2 FYNNEI. The CDR3 is 13 residues long. V gave up 4 bases and J gave up 12 bases, with 18 bases separating them. Here the CDR3 reads CASSGLGAAVSFF. CDR3 DNA sequence: TGTGCCAGCAGTGGTCTGGGGGCGGCGGTATCTTTCTTT.

This clone was detected only a few times. The CDR3 region is CASSLAGTGENYGYTF. The CDR3 nucleotides read TGTGCCAGCAGCCTTGCGGGGACAGGAGAAAACTATGGCTACACCTTC. The chain is built from TRBV7-9 and TRBJ1-2; 8 nucleotides match TRBD1. This CDR3 spans 16 amino acids. Germline lookup yields CDR1 SEHNR and CDR2 FQNEAQ (reference sequence). V gave up 5 bases and J gave up 2 bases; unmatched junction bases: 10.

V usage is TRBV2 and J usage is TRBJ2-2, with 9 bases matching TRBD1. J lost 9 bases, V lost 1 base, and 6 bases had no gene match. CDR3 length: 15 residues. Germline V gene data show CDR1 as SNHLY and CDR2 as FYNNEI. The CDR3 nucleotides read TGTGCCAGCAGTGAAGGGACAGGGGTCCCCCGGGAGCTGTTTTTT. This codes for CASSEGTGVPRELFF. The full variable domain, completed using reference TRBV2 and TRBJ2-2, is EPEVTQTPSHQVTQMGQEVILRCVPISNHLYFYWYRQILGQKVEFLVSFYNNEISEKSEIFDDQFSVERPDGSNFTLKIRSTKLEDSAMYFCASSEGTGVPRELFFGEGSRLTVL.

This clone came up a few times. Different DNA sequences within this sample yield the same CDR3. This chain joins TRBV30 and TRBJ1-1; no firm D call. Trimming cost V 0 bases and J 3 bases, with 8 bases left between them. The CDR3 contains 13 residues. Germline values: CDR1 GTSNPN, CDR2 SVGIG (reference sequence). CDR3 bases: TGTGCCTGGAGTGTACGGGGAGACACTGAAGCTTTCTTT. Translating it yields CAWSVRGDTEAFF.

This clone was counted between two and nine times. This chain uses TRBV18 with TRBJ1-2; D is unclear. This CDR3 contains 14 residues. V was cut by 3 bases and J by 4 bases, with 12 bases left in between. CDR1 is KGHSH and CDR2 is LQKENI in the germline V gene. The CDR3 spells CASSPLQLAYGYTF. CDR3 DNA: TGTGCCAGCTCACCGCTCCAGTTGGCCTATGGCTACACCTTC.

The CDR3 nucleotides are TGTGCCAGCTCACCCCGGACTCGGGAGGAAAAACTGTTTTTT. It is translated as CASSPRTREEKLFF. This sequence joins TRBV18 and TRBJ1-4; D is unresolved. The CDR3 has 14 residues. CDR1 and CDR2 from the germline V gene are KGHSH and LQKENI. V shed 3 bases and J shed 8 bases, with 13 bases lying between them.

This clone turned up a few times. The chain uses TRBV5-1 and TRBJ2-1; TRBD2 aligns across 7 bases. CDR3 size: 16 residues. Unmatched junction bases numbered 7, after V lost 0 bases and J lost 4 bases. Germline V gene sequence: CDR1 SGHRS, CDR2 YFSETQ. The CDR3 reads CASSLAGGSGYNEQFF. The DNA for the CDR3 is TGCGCCAGCAGCTTGGCAGGCGGGAGCGGGTACAATGAGCAGTTCTTC.

This clone turned up a few times. The chain has TRBV28 and TRBJ1-5, with 7 bases aligning to TRBD1. Germline V gene lookup returns CDR1 MDHEN and CDR2 SYDVKM. J gave up 4 bases and V 5 bases, and 11 bases lay outside the gene matches. This CDR3 comprises 16 residues. The CDR3: CASSPGGTVGNQPQHF. CDR3 coding DNA: TGTGCCAGCAGTCCAGGGGGGACGGTTGGGAATCAGCCCCAGCATTTT. The whole variable domain, remainder taken from reference TRBV28 and TRBJ1-5, is DVKVTQSSRYLVKRTGEKVFLECVQDMDHENMFWYRQDPGLGLRLIYFSYDVKMKEKGDIPEGYSVSREKKERFSLILESASTNQTSMYLCASSPGGTVGNQPQHFGDGTRLSIL.